The entry below describes one T cell receptor beta chain. It lacks a known antigen. No qualities accompany the bases; no much larger clone lies one base away. Patients with autoimmune disease history or receiving systemic immunosuppression were excluded from the trial. Peripheral blood for TCR sequencing was collected from all dose cohorts at baseline, on cycle 4 day 1, and on cycle 7 day 1. The samples were taken from a phase I, first-in-human, multicenter, open-label dose-escalation trial of ivuxolimab. Adults with locally advanced or metastatic head and neck squamous cell, hepatocellular, melanoma or renal cell carcinoma were enrolled in the trial. CD4+ and CD8+ T cells were sorted separately from peripheral blood before TCR sequencing. To sequence the TCRbeta CDR3 region, genomic DNA was isolated from the sorted cells. The immunoSEQ Assay was used for sequencing of TCRbeta CDR3 regions. Sourced from immuneACCESS, this table was stored by TCRdb with only in-frame sequences that have V and J called. A share of the clones is absent; for the studies checked, an unresolved V gene accounts for under half, and the remainder has no known explanation. For this sample the table gives around 60,000 clones, of which more than 80% were detected only once. The biggest ten clones account for roughly 2.1% of the sample.

Trimming at the junction amounts to 4 bases on V and 4 bases on J, and the germline ends lie 13 bases apart. Including the terminal cysteine and phenylalanine, the CDR3 comprises 14 residues. Only CDR3 DNA is held: 42 bases, read in frame from base 1. Based on the germline V gene (reference sequence), the CDR1 and CDR2 sequences are GTSNPN and SVGIG. These data originate in a study of OX40 agonist ivuxolimab in advanced cancers. Regarding the research as a whole: Ivuxolimab was an agonistic, fully human IgG2 monoclonal antibody directed against OX40 (CD134), a costimulatory receptor. Intravenous ivuxolimab was administered to patients every 2 weeks at six dose levels: 0.01, 0.1, 0.3, 1.5, 3 and 10 mg/kg. Of the roughly 50 dose-escalation patients, hepatocellular carcinoma was present in around 20, melanoma in roughly 15, renal cell carcinoma in 9 and head and neck cancer in 9. The dose-escalation cohort was about 87% male with a mean age of about 58 years, ranging from about 23 to 85. Patients were allowed to have had prior anti-PD-1, anti-PD-L1 or anti-CTLA-4 therapy, and 40% of the dose-escalation patients had previously received checkpoint inhibitors. Partial responses occurred in three dose-escalation patients, of whom one had hepatocellular carcinoma and two had cutaneous melanoma. The point of sequencing TCRbeta in the periphery was to test whether ivuxolimab changed TCR sequence diversity and drove clonal T-cell expansion. The paper reports the monotherapy dose-escalation portion (N ≈ 52 patients) of the phase I ivuxolimab trial. Findings and caveats that apply to the study as a whole: Low levels of normalized T-cell clonal expansion were also seen in some patients who did not respond. After ivuxolimab, CD8+ T cells had more expanded clones than CD4+ T cells on average. Antigen specificity was not determined for the clonally expanded peripheral T cells. In the 0.1-3.0 mg/kg groups, partial responders were among the patients with the lowest normalized peripheral clonal expansion, particularly in CD8+ T cells. Clonal expansion of both CD4+ and CD8+ blood T cells was observed from baseline to week 6 at doses 0.1 to 3.0 mg/kg.

This sequence originates from an adult with an advanced solid tumor such as melanoma, head and neck, liver or kidney cancer. The sequence joins TRBV30 to TRBJ1-4; the D gene is perhaps TRBD1, from 5 matching bases. The sequenced sample was CD4+ or CD8+ T cells sorted from blood, obtained in a trial of the OX40 agonist ivuxolimab. The nucleotides read TGTGCCTGGAAACTTGGGGGGTTTAATGAAAAACTGTTTTTT. This codes for CAWKLGGFNEKLFF.